One and the same sample provided the 28 T cell receptor beta chains below, sequenced in a study of blood T cells in healthy people across ages. PCR was performed a second time for roughly 7 to 11 cycles using a sample-barcoded 5' primer and a J-beta primer mix. MiXCR, run by TCRdb on the 5' RACE reads, gives a single entry per CDR3 protein. There are about 1.4 million distinct CDR3 sequences in the sample; roughly 60% occur only once, and roughly 6.3% lies in the top ten. Sequencing was carried out using blood. These receptors originate from a young man in good health.

The chain combines TRBV20-1 with TRBJ2-5, with no clear D. The CDR3 consists of 15 residues. CDR1 is DFQATT, CDR2 SNEGSKA, per germline (reference sequence). The germline V and J ends were trimmed by 2 bases and 0 bases, with 13 bases remaining between them. CDR3 in amino acids: CSARLGKPYQETQYF. CDR3 in DNA: TGCAGTGCTAGATTGGGCAAACCGTACCAAGAGACCCAGTACTTC.

This clonotype was detected only a few times. The chain carries TRBV6-1 and TRBJ2-3; 11 bases are shared with TRBD2. CDR3 length: 16 amino acids. From germline, CDR1 is MNHNS and CDR2 SASEGT. Trimming cost V 5 bases and J 2 bases; bases outside gene matches: 6. CDR3 sequence: CASSLRLAGITDTQYF. In nucleotides, the CDR3 is TGTGCCAGCAGTCTTCGACTAGCGGGGATCACAGATACGCAGTATTTT.

The rearrangement joins TRBV7-6 to TRBJ2-3, with 7 bases fitting TRBD1. V lost 7 bases, J lost 4 bases, and 11 bases stayed unmatched. Germline CDR1 reads SGHVS; CDR2 reads FNYEAQ. The CDR3 loop spans 15 amino acids. The CDR3 DNA sequence: TGTGCCAGCAACCCGACAGGGTTTTTTTCAGATACGCAGTATTTT. It translates to CASNPTGFFSDTQYF.

The chain uses TRBV11-2 and TRBJ2-7; 8 bases fit TRBD2. TRBJ2-1 matches the DNA end more closely, so the J call is doubtful. Germline V lookup: CDR1 SGHAT, CDR2 FQNNGV. This CDR3 has 15 residues. As DNA, the CDR3 is TGTGCCTGCGGGGAAGAAGCGGGGGATTACAATGAGCAGTTCTTC. It codes for CACGEEAGDYNEQFF.

V is TRBV20-1 and J is TRBJ2-4; D unresolved. The DNA end is more similar to TRBJ2-5, so the J call may be wrong. The CDR3 sequence is 12 residues long. Germline V gene sequence: CDR1 DFQATT, CDR2 SNEGSKA (reference sequence). CDR3 in DNA: TGCAGTGCTAGTCACTACAAAGAGACCCAGTACTTC. This codes for CSASHYKETQYF.

This clonotype was picked up many times. The gene calls are TRBV25-1 and TRBJ2-7; the D gene is possibly TRBD2 (7 bases). V shed 1 base and J shed 0 bases, with 22 bases lying between them. CDR1 and CDR2 (germline): MGHDK, SYGVNS. The CDR3 runs 19 residues. This CDR3 reads CASSESGYLGGESSYEQYF. The DNA for the CDR3 is TGTGCCAGCAGTGAATCTGGGTACCTAGGGGGGGAATCCTCCTACGAGCAGTACTTC.

This clonotype occurred once. V and J are TRBV7-9 and TRBJ1-2; D is undetermined. CDR1 and CDR2 from the germline V gene are SEHNR and FQNEAQ (reference sequence). Deletions cut 3 bases from V and 8 bases from J, with 10 bases between. CDR3 length equals 12 residues. CDR3 loop: CASSFGPGGYTF. CDR3 coding DNA: TGTGCCAGCAGCTTCGGCCCGGGGGGCTACACCTTC.

In regard to this clonotype: A single base separates this from a much larger clone, so it may be a read error. The chain is built from TRBV29-1 and TRBJ1-4, with D perhaps TRBD1 (6 bases). Trimming stripped 2 bases from V and 13 bases from J, with 14 bases between. The CDR3 length is 12 residues. Germline V lookup: CDR1 SQVTM, CDR2 ANQGSEA. Here the CDR3 reads CSVELLGGGLFF. The CDR3 coding sequence is TGCAGCGTTGAATTGCTTGGAGGGGGACTGTTTTTT. Variable domain in full (rest from reference TRBV29-1 and TRBJ1-4): SAVISQKPSRDICQRGTSLTIQCQVDSQVTMMFWYRQQPGQSLTLIATANQGSEATYESGFVIDKFPISRPNLTFSTLTVSNMSPEDSSIYLCSVELLGGGLFFGSGTQLSVL.

This chain uses TRBV20-1 with TRBJ2-3; 12 bases line up with TRBD2. V was clipped by 3 bases and J by 4 bases; unmatched bases: 8. This CDR3 comprises 16 residues. CDR1 is DFQATT and CDR2 is SNEGSKA in the germline V gene (reference sequence). As DNA, the CDR3 is TGCAGTGCTAGCCACGGACTAGCGGGAATGGCAGATACGCAGTATTTT. This sequence encodes CSASHGLAGMADTQYF.

This clonotype turned up a few times. This rearrangement joins TRBV29-1 to TRBJ1-6, with a tentative D call TRBD1 (6 bases). CDR1 and CDR2 from the germline V gene are SQVTM and ANQGSEA. Trimming left V 6 bases short and J 8 bases short, with 14 bases between. The CDR3 spans 13 residues. CDR3 sequence reads: CSVRHRVDSPLHF. As DNA, the CDR3 is TGCAGCGTGAGGCACAGGGTCGATTCACCCCTCCACTTT.

The chain carries TRBV27 and TRBJ2-1, with TRBD2 as a possible D gene (6 bases). The germline V gene encodes CDR1 MNHEY and CDR2 SMNVEV (reference sequence). This CDR3 has 16 amino acids. Trimming left V 6 bases short and J 2 bases short, with 17 bases between. The CDR3 region is CASSYATLAPYNEQFF. CDR3 bases: TGTGCCAGCAGCTATGCTACTCTAGCGCCCTACAATGAGCAGTTCTTC.

The chain uses TRBV4-2 and TRBJ2-7; no clear D gene. Germline CDR1 is LGHNA and CDR2 is YNFKEQ. The V and J ends lost 2 bases and 2 bases respectively, with 13 bases between them. The CDR3 is 15 residues long. The DNA for the CDR3 is TGTGCCAGCAGCCAAAGAACGGGCCCCCCCTACGAGCAGTACTTC. Translation gives CASSQRTGPPYEQYF.

The chain is built from TRBV9 and TRBJ2-5; D gene uncertain. The DNA matches TRBJ2-7 better at its end, which makes the J call doubtful. Germline CDR1 and CDR2: SGDLS and YYNGEE. This CDR3 has 15 residues. The CDR3: CASSVMPTPLYEQYF. CDR3 in DNA: TGTGCCAGCAGCGTTATGCCGACACCCCTCTACGAGCAGTACTTC.

The CDR3: CASSYSMQRGDYEQYF. In DNA, the CDR3 is TGTGCCAGCAGTTACTCGATGCAGCGGGGGGACTACGAGCAGTACTTC. The chain has TRBV6-5 and TRBJ2-7; 9 positions match TRBD2. Per the germline V gene, CDR1 is MNHEY and CDR2 is SVGAGI. J was trimmed by 3 bases and V by 0 bases; bases with no gene match: 6. This CDR3 contains 16 residues.

This clonotype has a handful of counts. The rearrangement links TRBV11-2 to TRBJ1-1; a possible D gene is TRBD1 (5 bases). Deletions cut 5 bases from V and 11 bases from J, with 15 bases between. CDR3 length: 12 residues. Germline CDR1 reads SGHAT; CDR2 reads FQNNGV. CDR3 bases: TGTGCCAGCAGCCTCCCCGGGGCGCAGGCTTTCTTT. Encoded protein: CASSLPGAQAFF.

This chain connects TRBV29-1 to TRBJ2-5; D unclear. The J call is in doubt because the DNA end fits TRBJ2-7 better. This CDR3 is built from 13 residues. Per the germline V gene, CDR1 is SQVTM and CDR2 is ANQGSEA. The CDR3 loop reads CSVEPSPSHEQYF. CDR3 DNA: TGCAGCGTTGAGCCAAGCCCAAGTCACGAGCAGTACTTC.

The chain combines TRBV14 with TRBJ2-3, with D hard to call. Trimming stripped 0 bases from V and 5 bases from J, with 12 bases between. The germline CDR1 and CDR2 sequences are SGHDN and FVKESK. This CDR3 contains 15 residues. Here the CDR3 reads CASSQDGAVQDTQYF. The CDR3 coding sequence is TGTGCCAGCAGCCAAGATGGAGCCGTACAAGATACGCAGTATTTT.

This chain connects TRBV10-3 to TRBJ2-7; D is unresolved. Judging by the DNA end, TRBJ2-4 fits better; the J call may be wrong. The CDR3 runs 15 residues. Per germline, CDR1 ENHRY and CDR2 SYGVKD. The CDR3 protein is CAISEGERVKNIQYF. Here the CDR3 DNA reads TGTGCCATCAGTGAAGGTGAAAGGGTAAAAAACATTCAGTACTTC.

The genes are TRBV6-5 and TRBJ1-6; D gene ambiguous. The CDR3 spans 13 residues. CDR1 and CDR2 from the germline V gene are MNHEY and SVGAGI. V was clipped by 7 bases and J by 8 bases, with 12 bases between them. Here the CDR3 reads CASTRRSHSPLHF. The CDR3 nucleotides are TGTGCCAGCACCCGACGGAGCCATTCACCCCTCCACTTT.

The gene calls are TRBV6-5 and TRBJ1-1, with unresolved D. The CDR3 is 13 amino acids. Germline CDR1 MNHEY, CDR2 SVGAGI. V shed 6 bases and J shed 6 bases, with 14 bases lying between them. Here the CDR3 DNA reads TGTGCCAGCAGATCCACCGTGTTGGCTGAAGCTTTCTTT. As protein: CASRSTVLAEAFF.

The table lists this clonotype with a few counts. V usage is TRBV4-2 and J usage is TRBJ2-7; 7 nucleotides match TRBD1. The CDR3 is made up of 15 amino acids. With V trimmed by 0 bases and J by 3 bases, 5 bases remained unmatched. Germline-derived CDR1 and CDR2 are LGHNA and YNFKEQ. CDR3 coding DNA: TGTGCCAGCAGCCAAGATCCCGGGACAGACTACGAGCAGTACTTC. Translation gives CASSQDPGTDYEQYF.

The chain has TRBV27 and TRBJ2-3, with D unresolved. Germline CDR1 reads MNHEY; CDR2 reads SMNVEV (reference sequence). Deletions cut 4 bases from V and 7 bases from J, with 6 bases between. The CDR3 is 11 residues long. The CDR3 loop reads CASSYGNTQYF. In DNA form, the CDR3 reads TGTGCCAGCAGTTACGGAAATACGCAGTATTTT.

The gene calls are TRBV7-2 and TRBJ2-7; TRBD2 matches at 9 bases. This CDR3 is built from 13 residues. The V and J ends lost 2 bases and 5 bases, in that order; junction bases with no gene match: 1. Per the germline V gene, CDR1 is SGHTA and CDR2 is FQGNSA. As DNA, the CDR3 is TGTGCCAGCAGCTTACTAGCGGGAAACGAGCAGTACTTC. It encodes CASSLLAGNEQYF.

The rearrangement joins TRBV20-1 to TRBJ2-3; D is possibly TRBD2 (6 bases). The germline V and J ends were trimmed by 0 bases and 0 bases, with 13 bases remaining between them. The germline V gene encodes CDR1 DFQATT and CDR2 SNEGSKA (reference sequence). The CDR3 is made up of 16 amino acids. The CDR3 region is CSAREGRTPSTDTQYF. The DNA of the CDR3 is TGCAGTGCTAGAGAGGGGAGGACCCCTAGCACAGATACGCAGTATTTT.

V gene TRBV6-1 combines with J gene TRBJ2-1; 7 nucleotides match TRBD2. The CDR3 loop spans 14 amino acids. With 6 bases clipped from V and 1 base from J, the junction kept 3 bases outside the gene matches. Germline-derived CDR1 and CDR2 are MNHNS and SASEGT. CDR3 nucleotides: TGTGCCAGCAGCGCGGGAGCTTCCTACAATGAGCAGTTCTTC. Residues: CASSAGASYNEQFF.

The chain has TRBV7-9 and TRBJ2-3; unclear D gene. V was clipped by 1 base and J by 2 bases, with 13 bases between them. This CDR3 spans 16 amino acids. CDR1 is SEHNR and CDR2 is FQNEAQ in the germline V gene (reference sequence). The CDR3 region is CASSLDQSRPTDTQYF. In DNA, the CDR3 is TGTGCCAGCAGCTTAGATCAAAGCAGACCCACAGATACGCAGTATTTT.

The V gene is TRBV7-9, the J gene TRBJ1-2; 9 positions agree with TRBD1. The V gene's germline CDR1 is SEHNR and CDR2 FQNEAQ (reference sequence). V shed 5 bases and J 4 bases; nucleotides not matched to a gene: 8. CDR3 length equals 15 residues. CDR3 protein: CASSVSGTGPYGYTF. As DNA, the CDR3 is TGTGCCAGCAGCGTATCCGGGACAGGGCCCTATGGCTACACCTTC.

This clonotype was detected a few times. J is TRBJ2-7 and V is TRBV4-1; 11 nucleotides match TRBD1. J lost 3 bases, V lost 3 bases, and 4 bases had no gene match. The CDR3 covers 15 residues. In germline, CDR1 is MGHRA, CDR2 YSYEKL. The DNA for the CDR3 is TGCGCCAGCAGCCAGGATGGGACAGGGGGCTACGAGCAGTACTTC. Encoded protein: CASSQDGTGGYEQYF.